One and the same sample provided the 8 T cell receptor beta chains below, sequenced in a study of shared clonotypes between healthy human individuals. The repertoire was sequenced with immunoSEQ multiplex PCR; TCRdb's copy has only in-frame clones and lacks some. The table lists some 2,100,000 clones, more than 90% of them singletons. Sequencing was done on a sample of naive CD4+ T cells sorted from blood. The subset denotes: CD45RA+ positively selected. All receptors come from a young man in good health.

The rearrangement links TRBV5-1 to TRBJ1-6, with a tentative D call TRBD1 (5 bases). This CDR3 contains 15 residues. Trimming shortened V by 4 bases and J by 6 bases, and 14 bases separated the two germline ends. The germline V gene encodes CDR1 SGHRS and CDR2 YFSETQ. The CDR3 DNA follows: TGCGCCAGCAGCCCGGACTCGGGGGGTAATTCACCCCTCCACTTT. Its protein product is CASSPDSGGNSPLHF.

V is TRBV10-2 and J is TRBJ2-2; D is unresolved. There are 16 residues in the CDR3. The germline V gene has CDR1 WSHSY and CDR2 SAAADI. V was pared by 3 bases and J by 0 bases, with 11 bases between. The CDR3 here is CASSDVSPSNTGELFF. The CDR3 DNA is TGCGCCAGCAGTGATGTGTCGCCTTCGAACACCGGGGAGCTGTTTTTT.

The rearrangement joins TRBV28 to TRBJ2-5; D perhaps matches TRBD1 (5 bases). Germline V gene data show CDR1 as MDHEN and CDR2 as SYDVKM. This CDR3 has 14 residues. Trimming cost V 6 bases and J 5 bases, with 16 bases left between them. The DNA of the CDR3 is TGTGCCAGCAGCCTTTATAGGGGTCTGGAGACCCAGTACTTC. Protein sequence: CASSLYRGLETQYF. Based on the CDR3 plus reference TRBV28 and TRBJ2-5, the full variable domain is DVKVTQSSRYLVKRTGEKVFLECVQDMDHENMFWYRQDPGLGLRLIYFSYDVKMKEKGDIPEGYSVSREKKERFSLILESASTNQTSMYLCASSLYRGLETQYFGPGTRLLVL.

The CDR3 reads CASSDRGTGGIYEQYF. As DNA, the CDR3 is TGCGCCAGCAGTGACCGAGGGACAGGGGGCATCTACGAGCAGTACTTC. V and J are TRBV10-2 and TRBJ2-7; TRBD1 matches 12 bases. The CDR3 loop spans 16 amino acids. Per germline, CDR1 WSHSY and CDR2 SAAADI. J lost 3 bases, V lost 3 bases, and 6 bases had no gene match.

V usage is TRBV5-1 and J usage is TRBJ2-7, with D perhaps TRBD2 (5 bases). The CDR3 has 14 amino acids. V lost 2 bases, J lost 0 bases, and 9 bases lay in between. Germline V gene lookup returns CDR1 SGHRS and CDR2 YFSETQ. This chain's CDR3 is CASSFVTSSYEQYF. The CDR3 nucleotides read TGCGCCAGCAGCTTCGTCACTAGCTCCTACGAGCAGTACTTC.

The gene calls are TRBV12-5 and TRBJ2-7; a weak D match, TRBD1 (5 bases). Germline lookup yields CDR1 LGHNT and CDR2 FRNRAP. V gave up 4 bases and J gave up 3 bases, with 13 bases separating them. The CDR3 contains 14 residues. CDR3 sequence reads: CASGSGSGNYEQYF. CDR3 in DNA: TGTGCTAGTGGTTCTGGCTCAGGGAACTACGAGCAGTACTTC.

The CDR3: CASRAEYRVTAGYGYTF. In DNA, the CDR3 is TGTGCCAGCCGCGCCGAGTACAGGGTAACAGCCGGCTATGGCTACACCTTC. This chain connects TRBV5-6 to TRBJ1-2, with D tentatively TRBD1 (6 bases). Germline CDR1 reads SGHDT; CDR2 reads YYEEEE. V was shortened by 7 bases and J by 4 bases, with 26 bases between the two germline ends. The CDR3 consists of 17 residues.

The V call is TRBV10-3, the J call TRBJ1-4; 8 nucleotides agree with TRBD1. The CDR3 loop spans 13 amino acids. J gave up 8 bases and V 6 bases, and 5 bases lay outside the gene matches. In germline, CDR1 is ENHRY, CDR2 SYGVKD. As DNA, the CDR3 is TGTGCCATCAGCCCGGGACAGGAAGAAAAACTGTTTTTT. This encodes CAISPGQEEKLFF.